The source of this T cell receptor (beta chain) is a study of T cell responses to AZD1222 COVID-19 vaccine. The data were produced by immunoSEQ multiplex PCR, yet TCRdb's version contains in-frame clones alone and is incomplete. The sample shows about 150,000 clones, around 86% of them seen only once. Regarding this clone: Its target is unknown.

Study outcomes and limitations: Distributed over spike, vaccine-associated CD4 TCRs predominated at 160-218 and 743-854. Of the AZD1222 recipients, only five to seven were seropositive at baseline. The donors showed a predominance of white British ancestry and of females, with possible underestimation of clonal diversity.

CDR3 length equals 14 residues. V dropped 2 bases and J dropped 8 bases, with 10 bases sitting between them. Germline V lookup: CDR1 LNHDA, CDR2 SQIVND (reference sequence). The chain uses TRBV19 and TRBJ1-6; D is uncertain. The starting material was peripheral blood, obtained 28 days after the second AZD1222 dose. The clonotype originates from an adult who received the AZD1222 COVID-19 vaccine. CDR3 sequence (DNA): TGTGCCAGTAGTATACTCCCCGGAGATTCACCCCTCCACTTT. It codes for CASSILPGDSPLHF.